This T cell receptor beta chain was sequenced during a study of cytomegalovirus exposure and HLA in healthy donors. On this clone itself: Its specificity is unknown.

PCR employed 60 Vbeta and 13 Jbeta primers. Measured with immunoSEQ multiplex PCR; TCRdb has only the in-frame clones, and not every one. Counted here are about 130,000 clones, roughly three quarters occurring once; the ten biggest clones make up roughly 2%. General study findings and limits: Data from an earlier analysis indicated that most TCR beta V segments were productive either about 87% or about 30% of the time. Sequencing artifact likely explains a cluster of highly shared sequence variants. In a later analysis, parvovirus B19, influenza, CMV and Epstein-Barr virus appeared linked to several top co-occurrence clusters.

Trimming shortened V by 3 bases and J by 7 bases, and 12 bases separated the two germline ends. This CDR3 is 13 amino acids long. CDR1 and CDR2 (germline): SGHTA, FQGNSA. This clonotype originated in a man aged 18 to 35 in good health and CMV-seronegative. The chain has TRBV7-2 and TRBJ1-2, with D perhaps TRBD1 (5 bases). Sample: PBMCs. DNA of the CDR3: TGTGCCAGCAGCTTTTCGGGGGTGAGTGGCTACACCTTC. Translated: CASSFSGVSGYTF.